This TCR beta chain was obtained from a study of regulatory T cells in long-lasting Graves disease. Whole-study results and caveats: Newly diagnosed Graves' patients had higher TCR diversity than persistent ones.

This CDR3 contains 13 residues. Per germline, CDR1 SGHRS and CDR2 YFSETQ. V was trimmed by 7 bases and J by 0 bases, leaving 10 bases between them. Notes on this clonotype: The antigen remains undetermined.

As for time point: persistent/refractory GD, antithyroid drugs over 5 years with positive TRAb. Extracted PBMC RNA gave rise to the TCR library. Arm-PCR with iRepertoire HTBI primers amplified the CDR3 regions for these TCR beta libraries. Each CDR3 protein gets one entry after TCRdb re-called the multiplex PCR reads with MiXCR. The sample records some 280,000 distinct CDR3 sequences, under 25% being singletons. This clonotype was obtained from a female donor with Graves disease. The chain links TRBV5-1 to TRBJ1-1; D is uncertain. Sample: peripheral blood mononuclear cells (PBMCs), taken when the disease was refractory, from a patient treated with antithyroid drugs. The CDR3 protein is CASARLMNTEAFF. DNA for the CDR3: TGCGCCAGCGCCAGGTTGATGAACACTGAAGCTTTCTTT.